These 16 T cell receptor beta chains originate from one sample sequenced in a study of cytomegalovirus exposure and HLA in healthy donors. The PCR ran on 60 Vbeta and 13 Jbeta primers. Some clones are missing from TCRdb's copy, which holds only in-frame ones; the method was immunoSEQ multiplex PCR. This sample yields about 100,000 clones, of which 65% are seen a single time; approximately 3.8% belongs to the top ten. The source material was PBMCs. The source of these receptors is a man under 40 in good health and CMV-seropositive.

The rearrangement joins TRBV4-2 to TRBJ2-3; 12 positions match TRBD2. Trimming took 1 base from V and 6 from J; bases not matched to a gene: 5. The CDR3 extends over 16 amino acids. Germline CDR1 and CDR2: LGHNA and YNFKEQ. The CDR3 DNA reads TGTGCCAGCAGCCAAGTTATAGGGACTAGCGGGGATACGCAGTATTTT. As protein: CASSQVIGTSGDTQYF.

The chain links TRBV2 to TRBJ1-4; 9 bases are shared with TRBD1. Unmatched junction bases numbered 9, after V lost 8 bases and J lost 2 bases. This CDR3 is 16 amino acids long. Germline V gene data show CDR1 as SNHLY and CDR2 as FYNNEI. CDR3 bases: TGTGCCAGCCAGATCTACAGGGGGCTGACTAATGAAAAACTGTTTTTT. This gives the protein CASQIYRGLTNEKLFF.

This sequence joins TRBV30 and TRBJ2-5, with 7 bases fitting TRBD2. The J call could be wrong; TRBJ2-7 is a better fit for the DNA end. The CDR3 loop spans 14 amino acids. The V gene's germline CDR1 is GTSNPN and CDR2 SVGIG (reference sequence). In nucleotides, the CDR3 is TGTGCCTGGAGCCCCGGGACTAATTCCTACGAGCAGTACTTC. Its protein product is CAWSPGTNSYEQYF.

As to this clone: The junction shows a germline mismatch at one end, possibly a read error. J is TRBJ2-2 and V is TRBV5-4, with a possible D match to TRBD2 (5 bases). The CDR3 covers 18 residues. Germline lookup yields CDR1 SGHNT and CDR2 YYREEE (reference sequence). DNA for the CDR3: TGTGCCAGCAGCTTTGAGGTCGGGCCAGCTGCGAACACCGGGGAACTGTTTTTT. Its protein product is CASSFEVGPAANTGELFF.

The V gene is TRBV6-1, the J gene TRBJ1-5; D is perhaps TRBD1 (6 bases). The germline gives CDR1 MNHNS, CDR2 SASEGT. V was cut by 8 bases and J by 6 bases, with 14 bases left in between. This CDR3 region has 13 residues. CDR3 loop: CASVLQTGQPQHF. DNA of the CDR3: TGTGCCAGCGTACTCCAGACAGGTCAGCCCCAGCATTTT.

The chain couples TRBV18 to TRBJ2-7; 7 bases line up with TRBD1. V trimming: 3 bases; J trimming: 3 bases; junction bases outside the gene matches: 2. This CDR3 region has 13 residues. The germline gives CDR1 KGHSH, CDR2 LQKENI. This CDR3 is CASSPGQYYEQYF. CDR3 DNA sequence: TGTGCCAGCTCACCGGGACAGTACTACGAGCAGTACTTC.

Concerning this clone itself: In the same sample, other DNA sequences code for this CDR3. The chain links TRBV4-1 to TRBJ2-2; no clear D gene. Germline CDR1 MGHRA, CDR2 YSYEKL. Trimming took 8 bases from V and 4 from J, leaving 11 bases between them. The CDR3 is made up of 13 amino acids. The chain's CDR3 is CASSQVSTGELFF. CDR3 coding DNA: TGCGCCAGCTCCCAAGTGAGCACCGGGGAGCTGTTTTTT.

The chain couples TRBV18 to TRBJ1-2; D is undetermined. Germline CDR1 KGHSH, CDR2 LQKENI. CDR3 length equals 13 residues. Trimming pared 3 bases from V and 3 bases from J, leaving 8 bases between. The CDR3 region is CASSPIEYYGYTF. The CDR3 bases are TGTGCCAGCTCACCGATAGAGTACTATGGCTACACCTTC. The variable domain in full, with the rest retrieved from reference TRBV18 and TRBJ1-2, is NAGVMQNPRHLVRRRGQEARLRCSPMKGHSHVYWYRQLPEEGLKFMVYLQKENIIDESGMPKERFSAEFPKEGPSILRIQQVVRGDSAAYFCASSPIEYYGYTFGSGTRLTVV.

This clone was seen more than once but under ten times. V usage is TRBV2 and J usage is TRBJ2-1, with 9 positions matching TRBD2. Losses at the gene ends were 4 bases for V and 5 bases for J; bases not matched to a gene: 6. The CDR3 sequence is 15 residues long. Germline V lookup: CDR1 SNHLY, CDR2 FYNNEI. The CDR3 DNA is TGTGCCAGCAGTGCGCGACTAGCGGTCAACAATGAGCAGTTCTTC. Translating gives CASSARLAVNNEQFF.

As to this clone: The junction and the germline gene differ at one end; a read error may be behind it. This sample also contains other DNA sequences that code for the same CDR3. This chain joins TRBV7-3 and TRBJ2-5, with TRBD1 identical over 7 bases. This CDR3 comprises 15 residues. Per germline, CDR1 SGHTA and CDR2 FQGTGA. The CDR3 region is CASSLERTGQETQYF. The CDR3 DNA reads as TGTGCCAGCAGCTTAGAAAGGACAGGCCAAGAGACTCAGTACTTC.

This clone was observed a few times. The CDR3 nucleotides are TGTGCCAGCAGTACCCCGGGTTTCGGAACCTACGAGCAGTACTTC. It translates to CASSTPGFGTYEQYF. This chain joins TRBV28 and TRBJ2-5; D ambiguous. Matching the DNA end better, TRBJ2-7 makes the J call doubtful. The CDR3 runs 15 residues. Germline assignment: CDR1 MDHEN and CDR2 SYDVKM.

The genes are TRBV6-5 and TRBJ2-7, with 7 positions matching TRBD2. The V segment lost 7 bases and the J segment 0 bases; nucleotides outside the gene matches: 9. The CDR3 runs to 15 residues. Germline CDR1 reads MNHEY; CDR2 reads SVGAGI. CDR3 region: CASIDKAGLSYEQYF. The CDR3 bases are TGTGCCAGCATCGACAAAGCGGGGCTCTCCTACGAGCAGTACTTC.

V gene TRBV27 combines with J gene TRBJ1-1; TRBD1 matches at 7 bases. The V gene's germline CDR1 is MNHEY and CDR2 SMNVEV (reference sequence). Trimming at V came to 6 bases and at J to 1 base, leaving 5 bases not matched to a gene. The CDR3 extends over 14 amino acids. CDR3 DNA: TGTGCCAGCAGAAGACAGGGCTGGAACACTGAAGCTTTCTTT. Translated, it gives CASRRQGWNTEAFF.

The chain is built from TRBV4-1 and TRBJ2-1; 7 nucleotides line up with TRBD2. The CDR3 runs 14 residues. Germline V gene lookup returns CDR1 MGHRA and CDR2 YSYEKL. V shed 4 bases, J shed 3 bases, and the junction held 3 bases outside the gene matches. In DNA form, the CDR3 reads TGCGCCAGCAGCCCCCTAGCGGTCTACAATGAGCAGTTCTTC. Its translation is CASSPLAVYNEQFF.

The chain combines TRBV5-5 with TRBJ2-1, with a possible D match to TRBD2 (6 bases). V was cut by 4 bases and J by 10 bases, with 24 bases left in between. The germline V gene encodes CDR1 SGHKS and CDR2 YYEKEE (reference sequence). The CDR3 has 16 amino acids. CDR3 residues: CASSGPLGLPSEEQFF. CDR3 sequence (DNA): TGTGCCAGCAGCGGCCCGCTGGGACTTCCCTCGGAGGAGCAGTTCTTC.

J is TRBJ2-4 and V is TRBV19; 7 nucleotides line up with TRBD1. The CDR3 contains 12 residues. From germline, CDR1 is LNHDA and CDR2 SQIVND (reference sequence). Trimming took 5 bases from V and 13 from J; bases not matched to a gene: 8. The CDR3 DNA reads TGTGCCAGTAGTTCCGACAGGGATTCCCAGTACTTC. It specifies CASSSDRDSQYF.